This record concerns one T cell receptor beta chain sequence. What it binds is not known. Clones were sequenced by immunoSEQ multiplex PCR, and TCRdb holds only the in-frame ones, with some missing. The table records tens of thousands of clones, more than 75% of them present only once. These data originate in a study of STAT3 mutations in large granular lymphocyte leukemia. V was shortened by 7 bases and J by 1 base, with 16 bases between the two germline ends. The CDR3 runs to 14 residues. Germline loops: CDR1 GTSNPN, CDR2 SVGIG (reference sequence). General study findings and limits: Every T-LGLL patient had at least one immunodominant TCRbeta clonotype. Some patients had persisting codominant clonotypes that could mask small clones. Samples missed the first appearance of the clone.

The source of this sequence is a man aged 55 to 70 with T-cell large granular lymphocyte leukemia. Some clones in this sample may be carry-over from other donors' samples. Sequenced input: peripheral blood mononuclear cells. The rearrangement links TRBV30 to TRBJ1-1; D is unresolved. CDR3 sequence reads: CASITRGRNTEAFF. CDR3 DNA sequence: TGTGCCTCCATTACTCGAGGCAGGAACACTGAAGCTTTCTTT.